A selection of T cell receptor beta chains follows, all from one sample in a study of CD8 T cells in ankylosing spondylitis. TCRdb independently ran MiXCR on the 5' RACE reads; one entry per CDR3 protein. The data hold about 800,000 distinct CDR3 sequences, with 10% to 15% observed a single time. Sequencing was done on a sample of blood, either unsorted or a sorted T cell fraction (not recorded which). The receptors come from a male donor with ankylosing spondylitis. Each CDR3 is given with its conserved first and last residue. Fields, in order: D gene, clone size, J gene, V gene, CDR3 DNA, CDR3 protein. The D gene is left open where the match is weak. Size is omitted from some rows. Given values are once, few, many or a class for expanded clones.

.,few,TRBJ2-7,TRBV5-1,TGCGCCAGCAGCCGGGGACACCTCCTCTACGAGCAGTACTTC,CASSRGHLLYEQYF
.,.,TRBJ1-5,TRBV4-3,TGCGCCAGCAGCCAAGAAGGAGGAACGCCCCAGCATTTT,CASSQEGGTPQHF
.,many,TRBJ1-2,TRBV7-2,TGTGCCAGCGTCCCCAGGGGCTACGACTATGGCTACACCTTC,CASVPRGYDYGYTF
.,few,TRBJ1-4,TRBV5-5,TGTGCCAGCAGCCCCGACCCTCTGGATGAAAAACTGTTTTTT,CASSPDPLDEKLFF
TRBD1,few,TRBJ2-7,TRBV6-5,TGTGCCAGCAGTTACTCGATACAGGGGGCGAAGCACGAGCAGTACTTC,CASSYSIQGAKHEQYF
.,few,TRBJ2-5,TRBV7-9,TGTGCCGGAAGGATCAACCAAGAGACCCAGTACTTC,CAGRINQETQYF
TRBD2,.,TRBJ2-2,TRBV5-5,TGTGCCAGCAGCCTGAGGACTAGCCCGGCGGAGGGGCTGTTTTTT,CASSLRTSPAEGLFF
.,.,TRBJ2-3,TRBV20-1,TGCAGTGCTGACCACGGTGGGACAGATACGCAGTATTTT,CSADHGGTDTQYF
.,few,TRBJ2-7,TRBV5-1,TGCGCCAGCAGCCCCAGGGGGGAATACGAGCAGTACTTC,CASSPRGEYEQYF
.,.,TRBJ2-3,TRBV20-1,TGCAGTGCTAGAGATGGAAGGGTAGTCAGACCTCCCTATACGCAGTATTTT,CSARDGRVVRPPYTQYF
TRBD1,few,TRBJ2-2,TRBV2,TGTGCCAGCAGATTGGACAGGATTCCGACCGGGGAGCTGTTTTTT,CASRLDRIPTGELFF
TRBD2,many,TRBJ2-2,TRBV7-9,TGTGCCAGCAGCACCGGACACTCGGGAGGGGACGGGGAGCTGTTTTTT,CASSTGHSGGDGELFF
TRBD2,.,TRBJ2-6,TRBV2,TGTGCCAGCAGCCCGGGGGGGCCGGGTTCTGGGGCCAACGTCCTGACTTTC,CASSPGGPGSGANVLTF
TRBD2,few,TRBJ2-4,TRBV11-2,TGTGCCAGCAGCCGCCCTATTGCTAGCGGGAGAGGGGGTAAAAACATTCAGTACTTC,CASSRPIASGRGGKNIQYF
.,.,TRBJ1-5,TRBV7-2,TGTGCCAGCAGCAGACGGCCCAATAGCAATCAGCCCCAGCATTTT,CASSRRPNSNQPQHF
.,.,TRBJ1-4,TRBV12-3/TRBV12-4,TGTGCCAGCAGTTCCCAGGGGAAGGAGGAAAAACTGTTTTTT,CASSSQGKEEKLFF
.,once,TRBJ1-1,TRBV7-2,TGTGCCAGCAGCCTAGACAGGACGGCTTTCTTT,CASSLDRTAFF
TRBD2,.,TRBJ2-5,TRBV5-1,TGCGCCAGCAGCTACAGACTAGCGGGAGGGCCGGGGACCCAGTACTTC,CASSYRLAGGPGTQYF
TRBD2,.,TRBJ2-3,TRBV5-5,TGTGCCAGCAGCTTTGGATACGGGAGGGCAGATACGCAGTATTTT,CASSFGYGRADTQYF
.,.,TRBJ2-7,TRBV20-1,TGCAGTGCTAGCCGGGGGCGCGCCACCTACGAGCAGTACTTC,CSASRGRATYEQYF
.,many,TRBJ2-2,TRBV5-1,TGCGCCAGCAGCTTGGACAGACAGAACACCGGGGAGCTGTTTTTT,CASSLDRQNTGELFF
TRBD2,.,TRBJ2-1,TRBV12-5,TGTGCTAGTGGTTCCCCGACTAGCGCCTACTCCTACAATGAGCAGTTCTTC,CASGSPTSAYSYNEQFF
.,few,TRBJ2-7,TRBV28,TGTGCCAGCAGTTTATGGACTGGGGCTAGTGTCGAGCAGTACTTC,CASSLWTGASVEQYF
TRBD1,.,TRBJ1-1,TRBV5-1,TGCGCCAGCAGGGGGGACAGTGACCCCACTGAAGCTTTCTTT,CASRGDSDPTEAFF
.,few,TRBJ2-7,TRBV7-2,TGTGCCAGCAGCTTATATTCTCTCGGTGAGCAGTACTTC,CASSLYSLGEQYF
TRBD2,.,TRBJ2-3,TRBV4-1,TGCGCCAGCAGCTCTAGCGGGAGTTTCATAGATACGCAGTATTTT,CASSSSGSFIDTQYF
.,few,TRBJ2-6,TRBV5-5,TGTGCCAGCAGCTTGGTGAGGGGGTTAAGCTCTGGGGCCAACGTCCTGACTTTC,CASSLVRGLSSGANVLTF
TRBD2,.,TRBJ2-5,TRBV20-1,TGCAGTGCTCCCGGACTAGCGGATTGGTACCAAGAGACCCAGTACTTC,CSAPGLADWYQETQYF
TRBD1,.,TRBJ2-5,TRBV6-2/TRBV6-3,TGTGCCAGCAGAGTCAGGGGGCCTCAAGAGACCCAGTACTTC,CASRVRGPQETQYF
.,.,TRBJ2-5,TRBV10-3,TGTGCCATCAGTGGGAGGGCAGGGTCCCAAGAGACCCAGTACTTC,CAISGRAGSQETQYF
.,.,TRBJ2-4,TRBV4-2,TGTGCCAGCAGCCAAGAGGGCAGGGGCTCCAAAAACATTCAGTACTTC,CASSQEGRGSKNIQYF
.,.,TRBJ2-5,TRBV28,TGTGCCAGCAGTCCAGTCACATGGGGAGGCATGGAGACCCAGTACTTC,CASSPVTWGGMETQYF
.,.,TRBJ2-3,TRBV20-1,TGCAGTGCTCCTCGAGGTAGTAGTGGGGATACGCAGTATTTT,CSAPRGSSGDTQYF
.,few,TRBJ2-1,TRBV20-1,TGCAGTGCTAGAGATATAAGCGCTAAAGGGAATGAGCAGTTCTTC,CSARDISAKGNEQFF
.,few,TRBJ2-7,TRBV6-4,TGTGCCAGCAGTGACAAATTTTGTCACAGAAAAAGCTCCTACGAGCAGTACTTC,CASSDKFCHRKSSYEQYF
TRBD1,few,TRBJ1-1,TRBV6-1,TGTGCCAGCCATGGCCGACAGGGACGGACTGAAGCTTTCTTT,CASHGRQGRTEAFF
.,few,TRBJ1-3,TRBV10-3,TGTGCCACCTCTCCTATAGGCCAAGGAAGAAACACCATATATTTT,CATSPIGQGRNTIYF
TRBD2,.,TRBJ2-1,TRBV10-3,TGTGCCATCAGTGAAGGCGGGAGCTCCTACAATGAGCAGTTCTTC,CAISEGGSSYNEQFF
TRBD2,.,TRBJ2-2,TRBV29-1,TGCAGCGTTGAAACTAGCGGGAGTCGAACCGGGGAGCTGTTTTTT,CSVETSGSRTGELFF
.,few,TRBJ2-7,TRBV20-1,TGCAGTGCTACCTCTTCCGACTACGAGCAGTACTTC,CSATSSDYEQYF
TRBD2,many,TRBJ2-1,TRBV10-3,TGTGCCATCAGTACCCCTCGGGGAGGGAGGGGTGGTGAGCAGTTCTTC,CAISTPRGGRGGEQFF
TRBD2,.,TRBJ2-7,TRBV18,TGTGCCAGCTCACCACGGGTTAGCGGGGGGTCCTACGAGCAGTACTTC,CASSPRVSGGSYEQYF
.,.,TRBJ2-6,TRBV28,TGTGCCAGCTTCTCTGGGGCCAACGTCCTGACTTTC,CASFSGANVLTF
.,.,TRBJ1-1,TRBV20-1,TGCAGTGCTATGCAAGCTGAAGCTTTCTTT,CSAMQAEAFF
TRBD1,few,TRBJ2-5,TRBV5-1,TGCGCCAGCAGCCCCGGGACAGGGATTGGACGGGAGACCCAGTACTTC,CASSPGTGIGRETQYF
TRBD2,.,TRBJ2-1,TRBV7-2,TGTGCCAGCAGCTTATGGCGGGAGAGCTCCTACAATGAGCAGTTCTTC,CASSLWRESSYNEQFF
.,.,TRBJ2-1,TRBV5-4,TGTGCCAGCAGCTCTTACACAAGCTCCTACAATGAGCAGTTCTTC,CASSSYTSSYNEQFF
TRBD1,.,TRBJ2-3,TRBV20-1,TGCAGTGCAAAACAGGGGCCCGACACAGATACGCAGTATTTT,CSAKQGPDTDTQYF
.,many,TRBJ2-7,TRBV15,TGTGCCACCAGCAGAGATGCAACCTACGAGCAGTACTTC,CATSRDATYEQYF
TRBD1,few,TRBJ1-5,TRBV12-3/TRBV12-4,TGTGCCAGCAGACCGGGACAGGGGGATCATCAGCCCCAGCATTTT,CASRPGQGDHQPQHF
.,few,TRBJ1-1,TRBV29-1,TGCAGCGTTGAGTACAGGGTTTCGAACACTGAAGCTTTCTTT,CSVEYRVSNTEAFF